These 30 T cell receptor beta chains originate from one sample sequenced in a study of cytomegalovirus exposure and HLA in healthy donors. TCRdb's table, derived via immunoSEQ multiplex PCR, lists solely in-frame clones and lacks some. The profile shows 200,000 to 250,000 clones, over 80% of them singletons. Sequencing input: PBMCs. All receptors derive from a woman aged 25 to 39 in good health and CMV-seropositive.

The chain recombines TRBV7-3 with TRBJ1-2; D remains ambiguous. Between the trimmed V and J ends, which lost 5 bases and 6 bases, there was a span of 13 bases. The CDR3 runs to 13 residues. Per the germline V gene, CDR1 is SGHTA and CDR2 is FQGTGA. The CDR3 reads CASSPAHSDGYTF. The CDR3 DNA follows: TGTGCCAGCAGCCCCGCTCACTCGGATGGCTACACCTTC.

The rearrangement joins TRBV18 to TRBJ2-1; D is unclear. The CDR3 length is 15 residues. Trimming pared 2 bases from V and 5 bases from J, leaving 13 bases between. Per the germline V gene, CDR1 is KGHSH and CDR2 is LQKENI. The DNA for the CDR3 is TGTGCCAGCTCACCAGTCCCTCAACCTGACAATGAGCAGTTCTTC. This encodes CASSPVPQPDNEQFF.

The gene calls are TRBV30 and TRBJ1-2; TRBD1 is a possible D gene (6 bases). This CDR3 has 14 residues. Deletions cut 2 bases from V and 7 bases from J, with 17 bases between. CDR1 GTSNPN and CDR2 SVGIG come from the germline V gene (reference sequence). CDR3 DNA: TGTGCCTGGAGTCGGGGGGGCGAGGGTTTTGGCTACACCTTC. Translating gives CAWSRGGEGFGYTF.

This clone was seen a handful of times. CDR3 in DNA: TGTGCCAGCAAGAAGGGGGCACTAGCGGGAGCCGAGCAGTACTTC. It codes for CASKKGALAGAEQYF. The chain joins TRBV5-5 to TRBJ2-7, with 11 bases fitting TRBD2. J lost 6 bases, V lost 6 bases, and 11 bases had no gene match. Germline values: CDR1 SGHKS, CDR2 YYEKEE (reference sequence). CDR3 size: 15 residues.

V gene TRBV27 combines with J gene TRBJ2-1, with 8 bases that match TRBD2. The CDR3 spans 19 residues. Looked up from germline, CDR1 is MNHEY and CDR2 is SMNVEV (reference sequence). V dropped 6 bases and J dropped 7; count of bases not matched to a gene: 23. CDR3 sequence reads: CASSDRQRESFSPVNEQFF. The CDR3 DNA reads TGTGCCAGCAGCGATCGACAGCGGGAGAGCTTCTCCCCTGTTAATGAGCAGTTCTTC.

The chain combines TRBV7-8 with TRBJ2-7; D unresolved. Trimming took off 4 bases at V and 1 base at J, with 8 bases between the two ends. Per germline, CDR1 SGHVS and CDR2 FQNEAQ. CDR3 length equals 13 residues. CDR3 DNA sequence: TGTGCCAGCAGCTCAGACGGTTCCTACGAGCAGTACTTC. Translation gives CASSSDGSYEQYF.

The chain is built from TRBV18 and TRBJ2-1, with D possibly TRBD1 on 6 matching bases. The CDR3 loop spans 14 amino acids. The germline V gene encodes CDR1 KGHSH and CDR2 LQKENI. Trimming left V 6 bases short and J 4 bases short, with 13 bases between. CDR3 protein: CASSPFQGYNEQFF. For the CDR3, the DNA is TGTGCCAGCTCCCCTTTCCAGGGGTACAATGAGCAGTTCTTC.

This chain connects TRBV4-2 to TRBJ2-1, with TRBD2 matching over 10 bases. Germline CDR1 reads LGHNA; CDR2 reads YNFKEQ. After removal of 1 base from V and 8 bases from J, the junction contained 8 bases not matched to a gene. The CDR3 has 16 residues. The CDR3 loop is CASSQVGLAGVDEQFF. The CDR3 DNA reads TGTGCCAGCAGCCAAGTCGGTCTAGCGGGAGTCGATGAGCAGTTCTTC.

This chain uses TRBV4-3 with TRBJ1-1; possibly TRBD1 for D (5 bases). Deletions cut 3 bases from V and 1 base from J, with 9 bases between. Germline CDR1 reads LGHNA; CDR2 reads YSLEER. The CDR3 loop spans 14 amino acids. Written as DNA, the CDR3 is TGCGCCAGCAGCCAGGGACGGGGGAACACTGAAGCTTTCTTT. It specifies CASSQGRGNTEAFF.

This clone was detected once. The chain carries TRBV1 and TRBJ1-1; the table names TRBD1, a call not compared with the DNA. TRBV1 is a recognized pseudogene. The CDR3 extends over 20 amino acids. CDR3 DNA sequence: TGCACCAGCAGCCATAACGGACAGGGGGCGAACAGGAGCAAGAACACTGAAGCTTTCTTT. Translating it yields CTSSHNGQGANRSKNTEAFF.

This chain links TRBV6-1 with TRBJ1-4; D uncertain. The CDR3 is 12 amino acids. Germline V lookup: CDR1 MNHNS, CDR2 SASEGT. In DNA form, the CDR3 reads TGTGGATCCGGGATAACTAATGAAAAACTGTTTTTT. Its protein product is CGSGITNEKLFF.

The CDR3 is CASSLDLESGEQFF. The CDR3, as DNA: TGTGCCAGCAGCTTAGATCTAGAGAGCGGTGAGCAGTTCTTC. The chain combines TRBV7-2 with TRBJ2-1; TRBD2 is a possible D gene (5 bases). V dropped 1 base and J dropped 9 bases, with 13 bases sitting between them. From germline, CDR1 is SGHTA and CDR2 FQGNSA. This CDR3 region has 14 residues.

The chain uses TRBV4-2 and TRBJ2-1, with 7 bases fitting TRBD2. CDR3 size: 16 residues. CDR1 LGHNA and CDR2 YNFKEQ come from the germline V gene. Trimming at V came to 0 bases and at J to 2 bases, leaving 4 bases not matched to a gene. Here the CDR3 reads CASSQERAGTYNEQFF. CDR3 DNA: TGTGCCAGCAGCCAAGAGCGAGCGGGGACCTACAATGAGCAGTTCTTC.

This CDR3 reads CASSSQRDSSYNEQFF. As DNA, the CDR3 is TGTGCCAGCAGCTCCCAGCGGGATAGCTCCTACAATGAGCAGTTCTTC. This sequence joins TRBV7-3 and TRBJ2-1; 7 positions agree with TRBD2. CDR1 and CDR2 (germline): SGHTA, FQGTGA. Germline trimming cut 4 bases from V and 0 bases from J; bases unmatched to any gene: 6. The CDR3 has 16 residues.

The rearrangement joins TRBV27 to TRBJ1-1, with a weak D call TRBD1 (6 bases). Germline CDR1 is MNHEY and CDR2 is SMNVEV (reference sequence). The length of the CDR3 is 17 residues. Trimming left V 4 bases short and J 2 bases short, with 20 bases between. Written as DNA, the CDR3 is TGTGCCAGCAGTTCCCGGGGTAGGGGGGAAGCCAACACTGAAGCTTTCTTT. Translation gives CASSSRGRGEANTEAFF.

As DNA, the CDR3 is TGTGCCATAGGGAGTAGTGGAGAGCAGTACTTC. Translation: CAIGSSGEQYF. The chain links TRBV2 to TRBJ2-7; D is possibly TRBD2 (5 bases). The CDR3 consists of 11 residues. CDR1 and CDR2 from the germline V gene are SNHLY and FYNNEI. The V end was cut by 10 bases, the J end by 7 bases, with 14 bases between.

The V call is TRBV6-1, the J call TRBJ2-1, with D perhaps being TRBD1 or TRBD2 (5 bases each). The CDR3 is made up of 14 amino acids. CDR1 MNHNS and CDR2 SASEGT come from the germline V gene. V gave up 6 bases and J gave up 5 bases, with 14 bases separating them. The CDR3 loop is CASRRLGTHNEQFF. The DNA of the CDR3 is TGTGCCAGCAGGAGACTTGGGACCCACAATGAGCAGTTCTTC.

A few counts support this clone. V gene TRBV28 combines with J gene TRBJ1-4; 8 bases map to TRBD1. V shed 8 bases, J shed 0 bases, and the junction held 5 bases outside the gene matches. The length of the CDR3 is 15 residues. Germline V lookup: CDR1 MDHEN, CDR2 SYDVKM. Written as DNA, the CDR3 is TGTGCCAGCGGAGGGGGACAGGCAACTAATGAAAAACTGTTTTTT. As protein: CASGGGQATNEKLFF.

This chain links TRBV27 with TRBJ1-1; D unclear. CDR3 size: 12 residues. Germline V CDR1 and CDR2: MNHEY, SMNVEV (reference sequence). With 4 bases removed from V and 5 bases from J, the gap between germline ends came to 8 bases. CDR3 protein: CASSSAGTEAFF. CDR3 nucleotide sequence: TGTGCCAGCAGTTCGGCCGGGACTGAAGCTTTCTTT.

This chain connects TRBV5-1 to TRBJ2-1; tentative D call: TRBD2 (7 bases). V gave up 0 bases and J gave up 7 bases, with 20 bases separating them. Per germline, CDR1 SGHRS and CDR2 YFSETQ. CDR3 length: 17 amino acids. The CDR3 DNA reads TGCGCCAGCAGCTTGGGTTTGGGGGGGCCGCGTAGGAATGAGCAGTTCTTC. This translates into CASSLGLGGPRRNEQFF.

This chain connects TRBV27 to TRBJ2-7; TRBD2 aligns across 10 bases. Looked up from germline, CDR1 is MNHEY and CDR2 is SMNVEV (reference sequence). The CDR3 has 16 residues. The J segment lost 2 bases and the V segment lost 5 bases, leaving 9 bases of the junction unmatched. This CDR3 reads CASSKLAGVEAYEQYF. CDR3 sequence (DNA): TGTGCCAGCAGTAAGCTAGCGGGAGTGGAAGCCTACGAGCAGTACTTC.

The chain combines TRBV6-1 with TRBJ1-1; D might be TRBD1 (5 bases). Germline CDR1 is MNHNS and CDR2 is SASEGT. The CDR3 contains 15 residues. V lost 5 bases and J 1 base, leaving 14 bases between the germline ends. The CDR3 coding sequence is TGTGCCAGCAGTTTCCGGGACGGGGAGAACACTGAAGCTTTCTTT. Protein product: CASSFRDGENTEAFF.

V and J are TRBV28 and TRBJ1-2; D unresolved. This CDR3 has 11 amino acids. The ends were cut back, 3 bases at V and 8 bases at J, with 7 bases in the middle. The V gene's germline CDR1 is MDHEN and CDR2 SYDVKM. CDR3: CASSFGRGYTF. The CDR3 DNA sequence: TGTGCCAGCAGTTTCGGGAGGGGCTACACCTTC.

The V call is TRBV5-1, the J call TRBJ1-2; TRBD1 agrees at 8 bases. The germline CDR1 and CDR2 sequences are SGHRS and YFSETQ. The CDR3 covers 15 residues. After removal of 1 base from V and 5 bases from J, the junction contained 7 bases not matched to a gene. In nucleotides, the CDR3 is TGCGCCAGCAGCTTGACACCCGGGACAGGATATGGCTACACCTTC. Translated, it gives CASSLTPGTGYGYTF. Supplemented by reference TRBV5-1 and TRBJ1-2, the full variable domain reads KAGVTQTPRYLIKTRGQQVTLSCSPISGHRSVSWYQQTPGQGLQFLFEYFSETQRNKGNFPGRFSGRQFSNSRSEMNVSTLELGDSALYLCASSLTPGTGYGYTFGSGTRLTVV.

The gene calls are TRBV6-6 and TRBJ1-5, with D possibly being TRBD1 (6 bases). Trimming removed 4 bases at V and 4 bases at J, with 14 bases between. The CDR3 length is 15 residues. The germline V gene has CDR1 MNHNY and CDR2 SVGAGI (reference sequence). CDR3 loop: CASSSQTGSNQPQHF. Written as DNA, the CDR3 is TGTGCCAGCAGTTCCCAGACAGGATCAAATCAGCCCCAGCATTTT.

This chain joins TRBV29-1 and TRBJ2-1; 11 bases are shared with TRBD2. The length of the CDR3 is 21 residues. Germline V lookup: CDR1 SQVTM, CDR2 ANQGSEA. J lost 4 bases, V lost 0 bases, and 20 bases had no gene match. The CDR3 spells CSVEDPGIAGGPDGVYNEQFF. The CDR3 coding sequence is TGCAGCGTTGAAGACCCAGGGATAGCGGGAGGGCCAGACGGGGTTTACAATGAGCAGTTCTTC.

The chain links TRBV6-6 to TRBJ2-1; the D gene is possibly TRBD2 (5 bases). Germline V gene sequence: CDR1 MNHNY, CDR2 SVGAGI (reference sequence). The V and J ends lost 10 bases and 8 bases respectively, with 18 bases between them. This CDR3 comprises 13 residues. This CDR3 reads CAIQSGSGYEQFF. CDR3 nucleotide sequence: TGTGCCATCCAGAGTGGGAGCGGTTATGAGCAGTTCTTC.

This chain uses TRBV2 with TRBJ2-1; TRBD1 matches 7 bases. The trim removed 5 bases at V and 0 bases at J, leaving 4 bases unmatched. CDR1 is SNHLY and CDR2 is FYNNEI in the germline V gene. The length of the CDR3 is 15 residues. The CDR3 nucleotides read TGTGCCAGCAGTAGACAGGGATTCTCCTACAATGAGCAGTTCTTC. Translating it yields CASSRQGFSYNEQFF. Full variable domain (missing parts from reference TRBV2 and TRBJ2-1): EPEVTQTPSHQVTQMGQEVILRCVPISNHLYFYWYRQILGQKVEFLVSFYNNEISEKSEIFDDQFSVERPDGSNFTLKIRSTKLEDSAMYFCASSRQGFSYNEQFFGPGTRLTVL.

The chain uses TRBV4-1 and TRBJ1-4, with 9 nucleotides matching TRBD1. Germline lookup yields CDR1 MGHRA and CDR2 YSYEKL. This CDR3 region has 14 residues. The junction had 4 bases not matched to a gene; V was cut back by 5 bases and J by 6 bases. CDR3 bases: TGCGCCAGCAGCTACCGGGACAGGGATGAAAAACTGTTTTTT. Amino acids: CASSYRDRDEKLFF.

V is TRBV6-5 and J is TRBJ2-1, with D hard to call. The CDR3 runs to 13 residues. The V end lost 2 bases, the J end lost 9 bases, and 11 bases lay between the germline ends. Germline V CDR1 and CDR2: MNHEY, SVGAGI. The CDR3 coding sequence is TGTGCCAGCAGTTACCCGAACACGGGTGAGCAGTTCTTC. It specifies CASSYPNTGEQFF.